The 20 T cell receptor beta chains presented below share a single source sample, sequenced in a study of cytomegalovirus exposure and HLA in healthy donors. Vbeta (60) and Jbeta (13) primers were used in the PCR. The assay was immunoSEQ multiplex PCR, and TCRdb's table has in-frame clones only and misses some. Its clone listing holds over 55,000 clones. The sequencing sample was made of PBMCs. The source of these receptors is a male donor in good health and CMV-seronegative.

This sequence joins TRBV19 and TRBJ2-3; 11 nucleotides align to TRBD2. Losses at the gene ends were 7 bases for V and 9 bases for J; bases not matched to a gene: 12. CDR3 length: 15 residues. CDR1 and CDR2 from the germline V gene are LNHDA and SQIVND (reference sequence). DNA of the CDR3: TGTGCCAGTAACCCACTGACTAGCGGGGCTACAACGCAGTATTTT. Amino acids: CASNPLTSGATTQYF.

The V and J genes are TRBV4-1 and TRBJ2-4; 10 bases map to TRBD2. The CDR3 is 20 residues long. Germline V CDR1 and CDR2: MGHRA, YSYEKL. V trimming: 1 base; J trimming: 0 bases; junction bases outside the gene matches: 12. CDR3 in DNA: TGCGCCAGCAGCCAAGTCCCGTTTAGCGGGGGGCTAAGAGCCAAAAACATTCAGTACTTC. Protein: CASSQVPFSGGLRAKNIQYF.

V gene TRBV5-1 combines with J gene TRBJ1-1, with D possibly TRBD1 on 6 matching bases. This CDR3 contains 15 residues. V was clipped by 5 bases and J by 4 bases, with 18 bases between them. Germline CDR1 and CDR2: SGHRS and YFSETQ. CDR3 coding DNA: TGCGCCAGCAGACAGGGATCATTTAGGGGCACTGAAGCTTTCTTT. As protein: CASRQGSFRGTEAFF. Based on the CDR3 plus reference TRBV5-1 and TRBJ1-1, the full variable domain is KAGVTQTPRYLIKTRGQQVTLSCSPISGHRSVSWYQQTPGQGLQFLFEYFSETQRNKGNFPGRFSGRQFSNSRSEMNVSTLELGDSALYLCASRQGSFRGTEAFFGQGTRLTVV.

The chain employs TRBV19 and TRBJ1-4; possible D gene TRBD1, 5 bases. The CDR3 covers 15 residues. The V end was cut by 4 bases, the J end by 0 bases, with 9 bases between. Germline V lookup: CDR1 LNHDA, CDR2 SQIVND (reference sequence). The CDR3 loop is CASSTRQTTNEKLFF. CDR3 bases: TGTGCCAGTAGTACCCGACAGACAACTAATGAAAAACTGTTTTTT.

The chain joins TRBV5-5 to TRBJ1-2, with a tentative D call TRBD1 (5 bases). The CDR3 length is 16 residues. The ends were cut back, 0 bases at V and 1 base at J, with 13 bases in the middle. Germline V gives CDR1 SGHKS, CDR2 YYEKEE (reference sequence). The CDR3 reads CASSLGLTEINYGYTF. CDR3 bases: TGTGCCAGCAGCTTGGGCCTGACAGAGATTAACTATGGCTACACCTTC.

The chain is built from TRBV19 and TRBJ2-5; TRBD2 matches at 8 bases. J lost 2 bases, V lost 8 bases, and 37 bases had no gene match. The CDR3 has 24 residues. Germline V gives CDR1 LNHDA, CDR2 SQIVND (reference sequence). The DNA of the CDR3 is TGTGCCAGTTCCGCATTTGTCGTCGGTCAACCAGCCACGACAATACTAGCGGAACAAGAGACCCAGTACTTC. This gives the protein CASSAFVVGQPATTILAEQETQYF.

This chain uses TRBV5-1 with TRBJ1-1; D not resolved. This CDR3 has 11 residues. V was pared by 3 bases and J by 4 bases, with 4 bases between. CDR1 SGHRS and CDR2 YFSETQ come from the germline V gene. The CDR3 nucleotides read TGCGCCAGCAGCTCCCGCACTGAAGCTTTCTTT. Its translation is CASSSRTEAFF. The variable domain in full, with the rest retrieved from reference TRBV5-1 and TRBJ1-1, is KAGVTQTPRYLIKTRGQQVTLSCSPISGHRSVSWYQQTPGQGLQFLFEYFSETQRNKGNFPGRFSGRQFSNSRSEMNVSTLELGDSALYLCASSSRTEAFFGQGTRLTVV.

The chain uses TRBV7-9 and TRBJ1-1; D remains unclear. The V end was cut by 5 bases, the J end by 1 base, with 20 bases between. Germline CDR1 reads SEHNR; CDR2 reads FQNEAQ (reference sequence). This CDR3 comprises 17 residues. The CDR3 region is CASSPGLREKENTEAFF. CDR3 nucleotides: TGTGCCAGCAGCCCTGGATTGAGGGAAAAGGAGAACACTGAAGCTTTCTTT.

V and J are TRBV27 and TRBJ1-2; D unclear. The CDR3 spans 15 residues. Germline V gene data show CDR1 as MNHEY and CDR2 as SMNVEV (reference sequence). Trimming removed 8 bases at V and 9 bases at J, with 25 bases between. This chain's CDR3 is CASSMRTSTRGSYTF. The CDR3 DNA follows: TGTGCCAGCTCGATGAGGACTTCGACCCGAGGTAGCTACACCTTC.

The V gene is TRBV13, the J gene TRBJ2-7; maybe TRBD2 (6 bases). This CDR3 region has 14 residues. The germline CDR1 and CDR2 sequences are PRHDT and FYEKMQ (reference sequence). V dropped 3 bases and J dropped 2 bases, with 11 bases sitting between them. The CDR3 region is CASSLRGYAYEQYF. The CDR3 DNA sequence: TGTGCCAGCAGCTTGCGGGGTTACGCCTACGAGCAGTACTTC.

The rearrangement links TRBV19 to TRBJ2-2; TRBD1 matches at 11 bases. J lost 5 bases, V lost 7 bases, and 3 bases had no gene match. The CDR3 has 14 amino acids. Germline CDR1 LNHDA, CDR2 SQIVND (reference sequence). The CDR3 here is CASTGQGATGELFF. CDR3 DNA sequence: TGTGCCAGTACAGGACAGGGGGCTACCGGGGAGCTGTTTTTT.

This chain links TRBV5-4 with TRBJ2-6; D gene ambiguous. Germline V CDR1 and CDR2: SGHNT, YYREEE (reference sequence). V shed 0 bases and J shed 1 base, with 8 bases lying between them. CDR3 length: 16 residues. CDR3: CASSLAPYSGANVLTF. In nucleotides, the CDR3 is TGTGCCAGCAGCTTGGCCCCTTATTCTGGGGCCAACGTCCTGACTTTC.

This chain uses TRBV7-8 with TRBJ1-4; D unresolved. Germline V CDR1 and CDR2: SGHVS, FQNEAQ. The CDR3 has 15 residues. Between the trimmed V and J ends, which lost 5 bases and 8 bases, there was a span of 18 bases. The CDR3 region has the DNA TGTGCCAGCAGCCCCTCGGGAGGGAGGAGGGAAAAACTGTTTTTT. It codes for CASSPSGGRREKLFF.

The chain uses TRBV28 and TRBJ1-1; 9 positions match TRBD1. V dropped 10 bases and J dropped 0; count of bases not matched to a gene: 9. The CDR3 loop spans 15 amino acids. Germline CDR1 is MDHEN and CDR2 is SYDVKM. The CDR3 is CATSPTGGVNTEAFF. As DNA, the CDR3 is TGTGCCACCTCCCCTACAGGGGGCGTGAACACTGAAGCTTTCTTT.

The rearrangement uses TRBV28 and TRBJ2-7, with 9 bases aligning to TRBD2. The CDR3 length is 14 residues. In germline, CDR1 is MDHEN, CDR2 SYDVKM. V trimming: 3 bases; J trimming: 5 bases; junction bases outside the gene matches: 5. CDR3: CASSLAGGRDEQYF. CDR3 DNA: TGTGCCAGCAGTTTGGCGGGGGGGCGGGACGAGCAGTACTTC.

As DNA, the CDR3 is TGCGCCAGCAGCCAAGAACCTAGCGGGGGGATTCGGACCGGGGAGCTGTTTTTT. Protein: CASSQEPSGGIRTGELFF. The rearrangement uses TRBV4-3 and TRBJ2-2, with 11 bases matching TRBD2. In germline, CDR1 is LGHNA, CDR2 YSLEER. There are 18 residues in the CDR3. J gave up 5 bases and V 0 bases, and 8 bases lay outside the gene matches.

The chain combines TRBV4-3 with TRBJ1-4; TRBD1 might be the D (6 bases). The CDR3 extends over 14 amino acids. The V gene lost 4 bases and the J gene lost 7 bases, with 13 bases spanning the gap. Germline assignment: CDR1 LGHNA and CDR2 YSLEER. The CDR3 loop reads CASSRGQGGEKLFF. For the CDR3, the DNA is TGCGCCAGCAGCCGGGGCCAAGGGGGTGAAAAACTGTTTTTT.

V gene TRBV6-1 combines with J gene TRBJ1-5; D is ambiguous. The CDR3 is 13 amino acids. Germline assignment: CDR1 MNHNS and CDR2 SASEGT. The germline V and J ends were trimmed by 4 bases and 5 bases, with 9 bases remaining between them. CDR3 sequence reads: CASSGLAHQPQHF. The CDR3 DNA reads as TGTGCCAGCAGTGGTTTAGCTCATCAGCCCCAGCATTTT.

The chain links TRBV18 to TRBJ1-4; TRBD1 aligns across 11 bases. CDR1 is KGHSH and CDR2 is LQKENI in the germline V gene. The CDR3 totals 16 residues. Germline trimming cut 4 bases from V and 8 bases from J; bases unmatched to any gene: 9. CDR3 sequence: CASSQPGTGGAEKLFF. In DNA, the CDR3 is TGTGCCAGCTCACAACCCGGGACAGGGGGGGCCGAAAAACTGTTTTTT.

The V and J genes are TRBV18 and TRBJ1-1; 10 bases fit TRBD1. V lost 2 bases to trimming and J lost 0 bases; unmatched junction nucleotides: 3. The CDR3 runs to 16 residues. Per germline, CDR1 KGHSH and CDR2 LQKENI. The CDR3 loop is CASSPRTGGMNTEAFF. CDR3 nucleotide sequence: TGTGCCAGCTCACCAAGGACAGGGGGGATGAACACTGAAGCTTTCTTT.